Listed here are 20 T cell receptor beta chains from one sample, sequenced in a study of T cells in Graves' hyperthyroidism and ophthalmopathy. TCR beta CDR3 regions were amplified from RNA transcripts. During a first-round RT-PCR of the TCR CDR3, the HTBI primer set was used. TCRdb redid the calling of the multiplex PCR reads with MiXCR, one entry per CDR3 protein. The sample carries 500,000 or so distinct CDR3 sequences, 15% to 20% recorded once. Sequenced input: blood. The receptor set was obtained from a woman under 30 with Graves' ophthalmopathy.

This clonotype turned up a few times. The chain has TRBV20-1 and TRBJ2-5, with a tentative D call TRBD2 (7 bases). CDR1 and CDR2 from the germline V gene are DFQATT and SNEGSKA (reference sequence). The CDR3 extends over 13 amino acids. Deletions cut 3 bases from V and 2 bases from J, with 10 bases between. Written as DNA, the CDR3 is TGCAGTGCTAGCCGGGGGGCACAAGAGACCCAGTACTTC. It is translated as CSASRGAQETQYF.

The table lists this clonotype with a few counts. V gene TRBV5-1 combines with J gene TRBJ2-7; perhaps TRBD2 as D (6 bases). The germline CDR1 and CDR2 sequences are SGHRS and YFSETQ. The CDR3 length is 18 residues. Trimming took 0 bases from V and 5 from J, leaving 24 bases between them. The CDR3 protein is CASSLVFRPGVFTHEQYF. The DNA of the CDR3 is TGCGCCAGCAGCTTGGTCTTTCGGCCGGGAGTTTTCACTCACGAGCAGTACTTC.

Note on this clonotype: One end of the junction is discordant with germline, which a read error may explain. This chain joins TRBV7-7 and TRBJ2-5, with D tentatively TRBD2 (6 bases). The germline gives CDR1 SSHAT, CDR2 FNYEAQ (reference sequence). The CDR3 has 13 amino acids. The CDR3 DNA reads as TGTGCTAGCAGCTTAGCCCGGGGGGAGACCCAGTACTTC. This translates into CASSLARGETQYF.

This clonotype was observed at least ten times. The rearrangement joins TRBV20-1 to TRBJ2-7; 10 bases match TRBD2. The CDR3 sequence is 14 residues long. The V and J ends lost 6 bases and 3 bases, in that order; junction bases with no gene match: 8. Per the germline V gene, CDR1 is DFQATT and CDR2 is SNEGSKA (reference sequence). The CDR3 region is CSARTSGIYYEQYF. For the CDR3, the DNA is TGCAGTGCCAGGACTAGCGGCATTTACTACGAGCAGTACTTC.

There are many counts of this clonotype. This chain uses TRBV11-2 with TRBJ1-5; TRBD1 is a possible D gene (6 bases). The CDR3 is 14 residues long. Germline loops: CDR1 SGHAT, CDR2 FQNNGV. The V end was cut by 3 bases, the J end by 3 bases, with 9 bases between. The CDR3, as DNA: TGTGCCAGCAGCTTTACAGGGACCAATCAGCCCCAGCATTTT. Translating gives CASSFTGTNQPQHF. Based on the CDR3 plus reference TRBV11-2 and TRBJ1-5, the full variable domain is EAGVAQSPRYKIIEKRQSVAFWCNPISGHATLYWYQQILGQGPKLLIQFQNNGVVDDSQLPKDRFSAERLKGVDSTLKIQPAKLEDSAVYLCASSFTGTNQPQHFGDGTRLSIL.

This clonotype came up many times. This chain uses TRBV13 with TRBJ1-2, with TRBD1 identical over 12 bases. The germline V gene has CDR1 PRHDT and CDR2 FYEKMQ (reference sequence). The CDR3 loop spans 15 amino acids. V lost 3 bases, J lost 3 bases, and 2 bases stayed unmatched. The CDR3 sequence: CASSLGQGADYGYTF. As DNA, the CDR3 is TGTGCCAGCAGCTTGGGACAGGGGGCAGACTATGGCTACACCTTC.

This chain uses TRBV5-1 with TRBJ2-1; 10 positions match TRBD1. Germline CDR1 SGHRS, CDR2 YFSETQ. The V gene end was trimmed by 1 base and the J gene end by 6 bases; junction bases not matched to a gene: 10. The CDR3 loop spans 17 amino acids. CDR3 amino acids: CASSLKLRDRGSNEQFF. The CDR3 nucleotides read TGCGCCAGCAGCTTGAAACTCCGGGACAGGGGAAGCAATGAGCAGTTCTTC.

On this clonotype itself: Being one base from a much bigger clone, this may be a read error. This chain links TRBV28 with TRBJ2-5; no firm D call. Germline V gene data show CDR1 as MDHEN and CDR2 as SYDVKM. The CDR3 contains 15 residues. Trimming stripped 5 bases from V and 2 bases from J, with 15 bases between. The CDR3 sequence: CASSTTLTGQETQYF. The CDR3 nucleotides are TGTGCCAGCAGTACGACCCTTACGGGTCAAGAGACCCAGTACTTC.

This clonotype showed up just a few times. This chain connects TRBV4-1 to TRBJ1-1; tentative D call: TRBD1 (5 bases). Germline V gene data show CDR1 as MGHRA and CDR2 as YSYEKL. Trimming took 2 bases from V and 5 from J, leaving 12 bases between them. The CDR3 runs to 14 residues. The CDR3 DNA reads TGCGCCAGCAGCCAACCCAGGGTGCGGACTGAAGCTTTCTTT. It specifies CASSQPRVRTEAFF.

The J gene is TRBJ1-1, the V gene TRBV14; tentatively, D is TRBD1 (5 bases). Germline CDR1 reads SGHDN; CDR2 reads FVKESK. CDR3 length: 14 amino acids. Between the trimmed V and J ends, which lost 4 bases and 1 base, there was a span of 10 bases. The CDR3 nucleotides read TGTGCCAGCAGCCCGGGACTAGCGAACACTGAAGCTTTCTTT. It codes for CASSPGLANTEAFF.

The chain recombines TRBV6-1 with TRBJ1-2; possibly TRBD1 for D (5 bases). The CDR3 is 13 residues long. Germline CDR1 and CDR2: MNHNS and SASEGT. Trimming pared 7 bases from V and 2 bases from J, leaving 11 bases between. The CDR3, as DNA: TGTGCCAGCACCTGGGCAGGGAACTATGGCTACACCTTC. This gives the protein CASTWAGNYGYTF.

This clonotype came up many times. The chain links TRBV27 to TRBJ2-7; possible D gene TRBD2, 6 bases. The V and J ends lost 1 base and 3 bases respectively, with 10 bases between them. The germline V gene has CDR1 MNHEY and CDR2 SMNVEV (reference sequence). The CDR3 is made up of 14 amino acids. The CDR3 DNA follows: TGTGCCAGCAGTTTATTTGGCGGGGACTACGAGCAGTACTTC. This gives the protein CASSLFGGDYEQYF.

In this sample, this clonotype turned up once. With a much larger clone just one base away, this may be a read error. The CDR3 coding sequence is TGTGCCAGCAGTTCCCAGGGATCTAATGGCTACACCTTC. Its protein is CASSSQGSNGYTF. The chain recombines TRBV28 with TRBJ1-2; D possibly corresponds to TRBD1 (5 bases). Germline assignment: CDR1 MDHEN and CDR2 SYDVKM. Trimming took 4 bases from V and 6 from J, leaving 12 bases between them. The CDR3 contains 13 residues.

The chain employs TRBV5-5 and TRBJ1-1; tentative D call: TRBD1 (5 bases). V lost 0 bases and J 4 bases, leaving 19 bases between the germline ends. Germline V gene lookup returns CDR1 SGHKS and CDR2 YYEKEE (reference sequence). The CDR3 runs 17 residues. CDR3 in amino acids: CASSLAGALMGGTEAFF. The CDR3 DNA reads TGTGCCAGCAGCTTGGCCGGGGCACTAATGGGAGGCACTGAAGCTTTCTTT.

This clonotype was seen repeatedly, ten times or more. The V call is TRBV7-3, the J call TRBJ2-1, with D possibly matching TRBD1 (6 bases). This CDR3 is 16 amino acids long. V was clipped by 0 bases and J by 0 bases, with 9 bases between them. Germline V lookup: CDR1 SGHTA, CDR2 FQGTGA. The CDR3 is CASSLTGTSSYNEQFF. CDR3 nucleotide sequence: TGTGCCAGCAGCTTAACCGGGACAAGCTCCTACAATGAGCAGTTCTTC.

This chain joins TRBV7-3 and TRBJ2-5; 7 nucleotides agree with TRBD1. Per the germline V gene, CDR1 is SGHTA and CDR2 is FQGTGA. Unmatched junction bases numbered 6, after V lost 3 bases and J lost 5 bases. The CDR3 runs 14 residues. The CDR3 protein is CASSFTGAVETQYF. The CDR3 nucleotides read TGTGCCAGCAGCTTTACAGGGGCGGTGGAGACCCAGTACTTC.

This chain uses TRBV30 with TRBJ2-1; 9 bases align to TRBD2. V lost 5 bases and J lost 7; bases outside the gene matches: 24. This CDR3 is built from 19 residues. The V gene's germline CDR1 is GTSNPN and CDR2 SVGIG (reference sequence). In DNA, the CDR3 is TGTGCCTGGGACATCCTCGGGATAGCGGGAGCCGTTCTGGGTAATGAGCAGTTCTTC. It codes for CAWDILGIAGAVLGNEQFF.

The J gene is TRBJ1-6, the V gene TRBV28, with no clear D. Looked up from germline, CDR1 is MDHEN and CDR2 is SYDVKM. CDR3 size: 11 residues. The germline V and J ends were trimmed by 10 bases and 10 bases, with 11 bases remaining between them. CDR3 bases: TGTGCCACCCTTCGCGACTCACCCCTCCACTTT. Amino acids: CATLRDSPLHF.

This clonotype was found many times. The chain carries TRBV27 and TRBJ2-7; no firm D call. This CDR3 has 13 residues. V gave up 5 bases and J gave up 5 bases, with 13 bases separating them. Germline V CDR1 and CDR2: MNHEY, SMNVEV (reference sequence). For the CDR3, the DNA is TGTGCCAGCAGTCCCCCGGCCCCCCACGAGCAGTACTTC. This encodes CASSPPAPHEQYF.

The chain has TRBV29-1 and TRBJ2-2; the match to TRBD1 covers 9 bases. The germline V gene has CDR1 SQVTM and CDR2 ANQGSEA. With 3 bases clipped from V and 3 bases from J, the junction kept 5 bases outside the gene matches. The CDR3 length is 15 residues. As DNA, the CDR3 is TGCAGCGTTGAGCTGAGGACAGGGGACACCGGGGAGCTGTTTTTT. Protein product: CSVELRTGDTGELFF.